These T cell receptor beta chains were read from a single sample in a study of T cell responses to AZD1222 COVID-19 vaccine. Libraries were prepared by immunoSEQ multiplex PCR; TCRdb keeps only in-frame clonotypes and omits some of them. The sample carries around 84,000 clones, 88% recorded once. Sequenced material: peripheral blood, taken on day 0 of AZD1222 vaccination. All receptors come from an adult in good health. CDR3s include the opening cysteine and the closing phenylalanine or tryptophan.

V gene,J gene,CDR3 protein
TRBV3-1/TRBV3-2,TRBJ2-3,CASSHTSGMDTQYF
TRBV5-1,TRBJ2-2,CASSLGPAESSAGELFF
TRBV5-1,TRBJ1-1,CASSLDSRNTEAFF
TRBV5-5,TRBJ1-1,CASSSNSPSKAFF
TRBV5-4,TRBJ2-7,CASSSKAGGYEQYF
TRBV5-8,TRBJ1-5,CASSSGQYSNQPQHF
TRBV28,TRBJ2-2,CASNLGSLGLFF
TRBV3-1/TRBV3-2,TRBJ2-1,CASSPLGGFSSYNEQFF
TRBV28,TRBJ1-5,CASSQTGNSNQPQHF
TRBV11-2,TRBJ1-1,CASSLGPGTRTEAFF
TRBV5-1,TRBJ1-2,CASSLGTAGDPPGGYTF
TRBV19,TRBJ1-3,CASEGVDRSSGNTIYF
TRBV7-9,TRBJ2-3,CALSLTSGGTDTQYF
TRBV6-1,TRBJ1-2,CASSEGHYGYTF
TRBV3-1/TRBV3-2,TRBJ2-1,CASSRASSGRAYNEQFF
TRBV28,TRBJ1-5,CASSLYLLTTGGNSNQPQHF
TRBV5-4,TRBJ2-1,CASSLGMSLRNNEQFF
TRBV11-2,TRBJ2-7,CASRGNAYEQYF
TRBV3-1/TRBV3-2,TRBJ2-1,CASSLRGLAAGSYNEQFF
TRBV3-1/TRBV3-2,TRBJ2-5,CASSRGRSGQRQETQYF
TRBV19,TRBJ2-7,CASSSSSTYEQYF
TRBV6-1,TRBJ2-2,CASSEIENTGELFF
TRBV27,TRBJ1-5,CASSLEGRNQPQHF
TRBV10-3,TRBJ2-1,CAISEPGSNYNEQFF
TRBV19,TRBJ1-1,CASISQENTEAFF
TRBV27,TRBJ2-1,CASSGGILSSYNEQFF
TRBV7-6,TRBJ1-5,CASSLGQGPNQPQHF
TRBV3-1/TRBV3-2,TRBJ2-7,CASSQGTRDREYYEQYF
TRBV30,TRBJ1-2,CASHYGRIKRDYGYTF
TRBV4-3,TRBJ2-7,CASSQEQKTYEQYF
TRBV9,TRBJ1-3,CASSVGNGGNTIYF
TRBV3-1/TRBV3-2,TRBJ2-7,CASSPLGGLTKGPAFSVEQYF
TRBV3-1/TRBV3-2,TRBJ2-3,CASSQSRDPSTDTQYF
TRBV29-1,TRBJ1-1,CSVLLASTEAFF
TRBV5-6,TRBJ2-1,CASSPGVSSYNEQFF
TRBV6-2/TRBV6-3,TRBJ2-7,CASSDSGTGIGEQYF
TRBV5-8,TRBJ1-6,CASSLGQGDSPLHF
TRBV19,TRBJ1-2,CASSPNHLTGISDGYTF
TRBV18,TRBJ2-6,CASSPGHSTHSGANVLTF
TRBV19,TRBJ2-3,CASSHGAAGTDTQYF
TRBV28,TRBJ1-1,CTTRGGLNTEAFF
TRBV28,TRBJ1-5,CASSAPGSNQPQHF
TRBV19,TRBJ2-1,CASSMGTSGYNEQFF
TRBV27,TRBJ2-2,CASSAQSLSGELFF
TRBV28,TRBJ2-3,CASSFSYRQITDTQYF
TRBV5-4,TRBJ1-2,CASRIKGAANYGYTF
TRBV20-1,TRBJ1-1,CSASSWSSGNRGLWNTEAFF
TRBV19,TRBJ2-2,CASPDRVTGELFF
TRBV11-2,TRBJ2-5,CASRGLGQETQYF
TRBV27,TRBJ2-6,CASSLGNDYLSGANVLTF
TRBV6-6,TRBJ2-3,CASSMGKAVDTQYF
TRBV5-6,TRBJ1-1,CASSSLHRMNTEAFF
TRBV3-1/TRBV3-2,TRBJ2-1,CASSRGEPGLAGGKGNEQFF
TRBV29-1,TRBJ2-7,CSVKRGSGYEQYF
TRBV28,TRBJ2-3,CASSLDGVGRASTDTQYF
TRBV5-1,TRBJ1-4,CASSFSPGGANEKLFF
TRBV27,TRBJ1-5,CASSFGADNQPQHF
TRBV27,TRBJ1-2,CASSGSYGYTF
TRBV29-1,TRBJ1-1,CSVSYLGANTEAFF
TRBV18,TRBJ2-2,CASSPTGITSGAGELFF